This T cell receptor beta chain was identified during a study of CD8 T cells in ankylosing spondylitis. After removal of 5 bases from V and 2 bases from J, the junction contained 9 bases not matched to a gene. This CDR3 has 16 amino acids. CDR1 SGHKS and CDR2 YYEKEE come from the germline V gene (reference sequence). The study's findings and limits: A motif in TCR beta, a set of 8 or 9 highly homologous variants, appeared characteristic of ankylosing spondylitis blood.

For TCR beta, libraries came from quantitative 5'-RACE with molecular barcodes. MiXCR was run by TCRdb on the 5' RACE reads, yielding one entry per CDR3 protein. The sample records 800,000 to 900,000 distinct CDR3 sequences, about 11% being singletons. Of note for this clonotype: Its antigen is as yet unknown.

Sequenced sample: blood, either unsorted or a sorted T cell fraction (not recorded which). The sequence was obtained from a male donor with ankylosing spondylitis. The gene calls are TRBV5-5 and TRBJ2-5, with TRBD1 matching 10 bases. CDR3 in amino acids: CASSYVPGQGQETQYF. The CDR3 coding sequence is TGTGCCAGCAGTTACGTCCCGGGACAGGGGCAAGAGACCCAGTACTTC.